This TCR beta chain is from a study of siplizumab effects on memory and regulatory T cells. General study points: Significant reduction of alloreactive sequences traceable to unstimulated CD4+ memory cells was observed with siplizumab. Most alloreactive clones went unmapped to unstimulated subsets; only a minor fraction mapped.

In the case of this clone: Its antigen is currently unknown.

V gave up 1 base and J gave up 5 bases, with 5 bases separating them. The germline V gene has CDR1 SGHRS and CDR2 YFSETQ. The CDR3 runs 12 residues. Per sample, the assay covered 95,000 to 100,000 TCR templates. This table comes from immunoSEQ multiplex PCR, and its TCRdb copy is limited to in-frame clones, with some not included. The sample contains more than 75,000 clones, more than 85% of which appear only once. The sequencing input was CD8+ T cells sorted from blood. The rearrangement joins TRBV5-1 to TRBJ2-3; the D is unclear. The source of this sequence is a human donor in good health. CDR3 protein: CASSLTEDTQYF. DNA for the CDR3: TGCGCCAGCAGCTTGACGGAAGATACGCAGTATTTT.